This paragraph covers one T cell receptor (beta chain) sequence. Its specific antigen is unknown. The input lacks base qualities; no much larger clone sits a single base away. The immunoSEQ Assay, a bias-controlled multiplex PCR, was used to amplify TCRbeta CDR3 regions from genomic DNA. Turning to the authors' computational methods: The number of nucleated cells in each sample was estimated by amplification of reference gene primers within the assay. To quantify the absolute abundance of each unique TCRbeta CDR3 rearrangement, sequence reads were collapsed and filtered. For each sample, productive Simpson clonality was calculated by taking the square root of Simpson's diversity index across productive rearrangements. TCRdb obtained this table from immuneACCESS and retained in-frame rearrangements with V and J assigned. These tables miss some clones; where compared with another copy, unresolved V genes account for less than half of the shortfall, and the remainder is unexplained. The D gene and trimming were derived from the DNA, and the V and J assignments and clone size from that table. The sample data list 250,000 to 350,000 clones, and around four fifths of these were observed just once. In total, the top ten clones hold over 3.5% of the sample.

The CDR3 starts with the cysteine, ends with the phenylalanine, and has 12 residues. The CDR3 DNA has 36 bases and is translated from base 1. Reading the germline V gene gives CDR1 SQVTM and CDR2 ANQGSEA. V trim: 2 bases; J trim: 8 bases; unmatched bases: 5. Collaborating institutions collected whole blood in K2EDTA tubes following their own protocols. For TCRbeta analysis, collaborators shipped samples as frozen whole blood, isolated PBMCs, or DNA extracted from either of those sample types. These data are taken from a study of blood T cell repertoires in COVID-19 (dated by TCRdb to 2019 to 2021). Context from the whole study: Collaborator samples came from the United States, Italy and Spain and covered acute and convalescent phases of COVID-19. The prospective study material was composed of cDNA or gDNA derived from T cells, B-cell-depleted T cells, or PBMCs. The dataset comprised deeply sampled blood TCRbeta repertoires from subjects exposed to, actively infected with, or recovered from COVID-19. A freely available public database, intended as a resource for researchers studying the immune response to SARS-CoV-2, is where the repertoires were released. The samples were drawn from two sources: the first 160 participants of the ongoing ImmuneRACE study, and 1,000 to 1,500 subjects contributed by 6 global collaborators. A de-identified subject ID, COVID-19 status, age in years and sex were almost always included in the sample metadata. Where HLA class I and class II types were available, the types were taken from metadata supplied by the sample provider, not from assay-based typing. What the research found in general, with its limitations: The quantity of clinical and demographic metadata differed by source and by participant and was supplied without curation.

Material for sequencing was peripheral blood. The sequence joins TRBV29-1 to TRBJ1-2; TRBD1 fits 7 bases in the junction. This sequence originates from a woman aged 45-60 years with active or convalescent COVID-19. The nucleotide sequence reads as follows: TGCAGCGTTGAACGCCAGGGGGAAGGCTACACCTTC. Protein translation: CSVERQGEGYTF.